This is a list of T cell receptor beta chains from one sample in a study of Ad26.COV2.S vaccination and SARS-CoV-2 variants. Produced via immunoSEQ multiplex PCR; TCRdb's table is partial and in-frame only. The sample gives around 450,000 clones, less than 95% of which show up once; about 4.4% is in the top ten. The sequences come from peripheral blood, collected in a trial of Ad26.COV2.S vaccine versus placebo. The receptors stem from a person between 18 and 65 years old who received the Ad26.COV2.S COVID-19 vaccine or a placebo. Both conserved end residues are part of each CDR3. The order of the fields is CDR3 protein, CDR3 DNA, clone size, V gene, D gene, J gene. A D gene is named only where the DNA matches it firmly. Clone size is given for some rows only: seen once, a few or many times, or a class if the clone is expanded.

CDR3: CASSELGLPSNYGYTF
DNA: TGTGCCAGCAGTGAATTGGGTCTTCCCTCCAACTATGGCTACACCTTC
size: NA
V: TRBV6-1
D: NA
J: TRBJ1-2

CDR3: CASSGRQRNYGYTF
DNA: TGTGCCAGCAGCGGCCGACAGCGTAACTATGGCTACACCTTC
size: NA
V: TRBV7-2
D: NA
J: TRBJ1-2

CDR3: CASSLGTSGREQYF
DNA: TGTGCCAGCAGCCTAGGGACTAGCGGGCGCGAGCAGTACTTC
size: NA
V: TRBV4-2
D: TRBD2
J: TRBJ2-7

CDR3: CASSFSAGPYEQYF
DNA: TGTGCCAGCAGCTTTAGTGCGGGTCCATACGAGCAGTACTTC
size: NA
V: TRBV7-2
D: NA
J: TRBJ2-7

CDR3: CASSPGPNNQETQYF
DNA: TGTGCCAGCAGTCCGGGACCCAACAACCAAGAGACCCAGTACTTC
size: NA
V: TRBV7-6
D: NA
J: TRBJ2-5

CDR3: CASSVAEGFKGGELFF
DNA: TGTGCCAGCAGTGTGGCGGAGGGCTTCAAGGGCGGGGAGCTGTTTTTT
size: once
V: TRBV28
D: NA
J: TRBJ2-2

CDR3: CASSLTRDGELFF
DNA: TGTGCCAGCAGTTTAACGCGTGACGGGGAGCTGTTTTTT
size: NA
V: TRBV12-3/TRBV12-4
D: NA
J: TRBJ2-2

CDR3: CASSHRSGSSTDTQYF
DNA: TGTGCCAGCAGTCATCGATCCGGGTCTAGCACAGATACGCAGTATTTT
size: NA
V: TRBV2
D: NA
J: TRBJ2-3

CDR3: CASSYGRDRNTIYF
DNA: TGTGCCAGCAGTTACGGGAGAGACCGGAACACCATATATTTT
size: NA
V: TRBV6-5
D: NA
J: TRBJ1-3

CDR3: CASSPLPQETQYF
DNA: TGTGCCAGCTCACCACTGCCCCAAGAGACCCAGTACTTC
size: NA
V: TRBV18
D: NA
J: TRBJ2-5

CDR3: CASSLGLPYGYTF
DNA: TGTGCCAGCAGTTTAGGCCTCCCGTATGGCTACACCTTC
size: NA
V: TRBV28
D: NA
J: TRBJ1-2

CDR3: CASSIGYEQYF
DNA: TGTGCCAGTAGTATAGGCTACGAGCAGTACTTC
size: NA
V: TRBV19
D: NA
J: TRBJ2-7

CDR3: CASRRDRGRAGGQPQHF
DNA: TGTGCCAGTAGAAGGGACAGGGGGCGGGCCGGTGGTCAGCCCCAGCATTTT
size: NA
V: TRBV19
D: TRBD1
J: TRBJ1-5

CDR3: CSGAQFGRTEAFF
DNA: TGCAGCGGGGCACAGTTCGGGCGGACTGAAGCTTTCTTT
size: NA
V: TRBV29-1
D: NA
J: TRBJ1-1

CDR3: CASSETGSGELFF
DNA: TGTGCCAGTAGCGAGACGGGGAGCGGGGAGCTGTTTTTT
size: NA
V: TRBV19
D: NA
J: TRBJ2-2

CDR3: CASSLGVLQETQYF
DNA: TGTGCCAGCAGCTTGGGAGTTCTTCAAGAGACCCAGTACTTC
size: NA
V: TRBV5-4
D: NA
J: TRBJ2-5

CDR3: CASSLAAGEMNTEAFF
DNA: TGCGCCAGCAGCTTGGCCGCGGGGGAGATGAACACTGAAGCTTTCTTT
size: once
V: TRBV5-1
D: NA
J: TRBJ1-1

CDR3: CASSLQGDGYTF
DNA: TGCGCCAGCAGCTTACAGGGTGATGGCTACACCTTC
size: NA
V: TRBV5-1
D: NA
J: TRBJ1-2

CDR3: CASSSSPGRGGRGEFGNQPQHF
DNA: TGTGCCAGCAGTTCCTCCCCCGGACGGGGTGGCAGGGGGGAATTTGGCAATCAGCCCCAGCATTTT
size: NA
V: TRBV28
D: TRBD1
J: TRBJ1-5

CDR3: CASSLTSGNNEQFF
DNA: TGTGCCAGCAGCTTGACTAGCGGGAACAATGAGCAGTTCTTC
size: NA
V: TRBV5-4
D: TRBD2
J: TRBJ2-1

CDR3: CASSYSMIVSYEQYF
DNA: TGTGCCAGCAGTTACTCGATGATCGTATCCTACGAGCAGTACTTC
size: once
V: TRBV6-2/TRBV6-3
D: NA
J: TRBJ2-7

CDR3: CASSLEGGNAPAGELFF
DNA: TGTGCCAGCAGCTTAGAGGGAGGAAATGCCCCGGCCGGGGAGCTGTTTTTT
size: NA
V: TRBV7-9
D: NA
J: TRBJ2-2

CDR3: CATSRSQEKLFF
DNA: TGTGCCACCAGCAGATCACAGGAAAAACTGTTTTTT
size: NA
V: TRBV15
D: NA
J: TRBJ1-4

CDR3: CATSRDQGTTYEQYF
DNA: TGTGCCACCAGCAGAGATCAGGGGACTACCTACGAGCAGTACTTC
size: NA
V: TRBV15
D: NA
J: TRBJ2-7

CDR3: CASSSPSPPYYEQYF
DNA: TGTGCCAGCAGCTCCCCTAGCCCCCCCTACTACGAGCAGTACTTC
size: NA
V: TRBV7-9
D: NA
J: TRBJ2-7

CDR3: CAISKGPSIGGYTF
DNA: TGTGCCATCAGCAAGGGGCCCTCGATCGGAGGCTACACCTTC
size: NA
V: TRBV10-3
D: NA
J: TRBJ1-2

CDR3: CASRPTIISGNTIYF
DNA: TGTGCCAGCAGACCCACCATTATCTCTGGAAACACCATATATTTT
size: NA
V: TRBV28
D: NA
J: TRBJ1-3

CDR3: CASSLKGGAGTDTQYF
DNA: TGTGCCAGCAGCTTAAAAGGGGGAGCAGGTACAGATACGCAGTATTTT
size: once
V: TRBV7-8
D: NA
J: TRBJ2-3

CDR3: CASSPFTSSYNEQFF
DNA: TGTGCCAGCTCACCATTCACCAGCTCCTACAATGAGCAGTTCTTC
size: NA
V: TRBV18
D: NA
J: TRBJ2-1

CDR3: CASSQELRQGPYEQYF
DNA: TGTGCCAGCAGCCAAGAGTTGAGACAGGGTCCCTACGAGCAGTACTTC
size: NA
V: TRBV3-1/TRBV3-2
D: TRBD1
J: TRBJ2-7

CDR3: CAIGTVNTYGYTF
DNA: TGTGCCATCGGGACAGTAAATACCTATGGCTACACCTTC
size: NA
V: TRBV10-3
D: TRBD1
J: TRBJ1-2

CDR3: CATSRVDTSNQPQHF
DNA: TGTGCCACCAGCAGAGTCGACACGTCCAATCAGCCCCAGCATTTT
size: NA
V: TRBV15
D: NA
J: TRBJ1-5

CDR3: CASSLMDRETQYF
DNA: TGTGCCAGCAGCTTAATGGATCGAGAGACCCAGTACTTC
size: NA
V: TRBV7-2
D: NA
J: TRBJ2-5

CDR3: CASSLGDSRTGNTIYF
DNA: TGTGCCAGCAGCTTAGGGGATAGCCGGACCGGAAACACCATATATTTT
size: many
V: TRBV7-2
D: NA
J: TRBJ1-3

CDR3: CATSEGAGQLNEKLFF
DNA: TGTGCCACCAGTGAGGGGGCGGGACAGCTTAATGAAAAACTGTTTTTT
size: few
V: TRBV24-1
D: TRBD1
J: TRBJ1-4

CDR3: CASSWGGLDYGYTF
DNA: TGTGCCAGCAGTTGGGGGGGATTGGACTATGGCTACACCTTC
size: NA
V: TRBV28
D: NA
J: TRBJ1-2

CDR3: CASSVGSSGAETQYF
DNA: TGTGCCAGCAGCGTAGGGTCTAGCGGGGCTGAGACCCAGTACTTC
size: NA
V: TRBV9
D: TRBD2
J: TRBJ2-5

CDR3: CASSQAGVETQYF
DNA: TGTGCCAGCAGCCAAGCAGGAGTAGAGACCCAGTACTTC
size: NA
V: TRBV14
D: NA
J: TRBJ2-5

CDR3: CASSQGPQEPHEKLFF
DNA: TGTGCCAGCAGCCAGGGCCCACAGGAGCCCCATGAAAAACTGTTTTTT
size: NA
V: TRBV3-1/TRBV3-2
D: NA
J: TRBJ1-4

CDR3: CASRFYNEQFF
DNA: TGTGCCAGCAGGTTTTACAATGAGCAGTTCTTC
size: NA
V: TRBV6-5
D: NA
J: TRBJ2-1

CDR3: CASSQDHSPNTEAFF
DNA: TGCGCCAGCAGCCAAGATCACAGCCCGAACACTGAAGCTTTCTTT
size: NA
V: TRBV4-3
D: NA
J: TRBJ1-1

CDR3: CATSSTRGNQPQHF
DNA: TGTGCCACCAGCAGTACTCGGGGGAATCAGCCCCAGCATTTT
size: NA
V: TRBV15
D: NA
J: TRBJ1-5

CDR3: CASSYSTAHRPTNEKLFF
DNA: TGTGCCAGCAGTTACTCGACTGCTCACAGGCCAACTAATGAAAAACTGTTTTTT
size: NA
V: TRBV6-7
D: NA
J: TRBJ1-4

CDR3: CASSLNGLHNEQFF
DNA: TGTGCCAGCAGTTTAAATGGGCTGCACAATGAGCAGTTCTTC
size: NA
V: TRBV6-5
D: NA
J: TRBJ2-1

CDR3: CASSSGTSGFDEQFF
DNA: TGTGCCAGCAGTTCCGGGACTAGCGGTTTTGATGAGCAGTTCTTC
size: NA
V: TRBV6-2/TRBV6-3
D: TRBD2
J: TRBJ2-1

CDR3: CASSTDIRYNEQFF
DNA: TGCGCCAGCAGCACAGACATCCGCTACAATGAGCAGTTCTTC
size: once
V: TRBV5-1
D: NA
J: TRBJ2-1